This is a list of T cell receptor beta chains from one sample in a study of breast tumors, draining lymph nodes, adjacent tissues. TCRdb analysed the multiplex PCR reads with MiXCR anew, one entry per CDR3 protein. The sample holds about 22,000 distinct CDR3 sequences, under 60% seen once. Material: breast tumor tissue. These receptors were collected from a female donor with breast cancer. Some clones in this sample may be carry-over from other donors' samples. The CDR3 runs from the conserved cysteine through the conserved F or W. Fields, in order: CDR3 length, V gene, clone size, D gene, J gene, CDR3 protein, CDR3 DNA. A D gene is named only where the DNA matches it firmly. The size field is filled for only some rows; it gives once, few, many or a size class.

15	TRBV20-1	.	.	TRBJ1-2	CSARSQREDLYGYTF	TGCAGTGCTAGAAGCCAACGGGAGGACCTTTATGGCTACACCTTC
13	TRBV5-6	medium-sized	.	TRBJ1-2	CASSLGGNYGYTF	TGTGCCAGCAGCTTGGGGGGAAACTATGGCTACACCTTC
17	TRBV15	.	.	TRBJ2-7	CATSRGTVLQGTYEQYF	TGTGCCACCAGCAGAGGGACAGTACTCCAGGGTACTTACGAGCAGTACTTC
16	TRBV20-1	.	TRBD2	TRBJ2-1	CSARERTSGSGNEQFF	TGCAGTGCTAGAGAACGGACTAGCGGGAGTGGGAATGAGCAGTTCTTC
14	TRBV6-5	.	.	TRBJ1-2	CASRPSQGGYGYTF	TGTGCCAGCAGACCATCCCAGGGAGGCTATGGCTACACCTTC
16	TRBV11-2	.	TRBD2	TRBJ2-1	CVSSLVAGANLNEQFF	TGTGTCAGCAGCTTAGTAGCGGGGGCCAACCTCAATGAGCAGTTCTTC
17	TRBV20-1	medium-sized	TRBD1	TRBJ1-5	CSARVRGQGYSNQPQHF	TGCAGTGCTAGGGTTCGGGGACAGGGATATAGCAATCAGCCCCAGCATTTT
15	TRBV5-1	medium-sized	.	TRBJ2-1	CASSLEPSSYNEQFF	TGCGCCAGCAGCTTGGAGCCTAGCTCCTACAATGAGCAGTTCTTC
14	TRBV20-1	once	.	TRBJ1-6	CSASRGREGSPLHF	TGCAGTGCTAGCCGGGGCAGGGAAGGGTCACCCCTCCACTTT
14	TRBV7-6	.	.	TRBJ1-2	CASSPGDRSHGYTF	TGTGCCAGCAGCCCAGGGGACCGGAGTCATGGCTACACCTTC
13	TRBV5-8	.	.	TRBJ2-7	CASTNLGAHEQYF	TGTGCCAGCACCAATCTTGGAGCCCACGAGCAGTACTTC
15	TRBV7-9	.	.	TRBJ2-3	CASSPRDRSGDTQYF	TGTGCCAGCAGCCCCAGAGACAGGTCGGGAGATACGCAGTATTTT
17	TRBV4-1	medium-sized	.	TRBJ2-3	CASSQDSSGLGTDTQYF	TGCGCCAGCAGCCAAGATTCAAGCGGCCTTGGTACAGATACGCAGTATTTT
13	TRBV9	.	.	TRBJ1-2	CASSELTEYGYTF	TGTGCCAGCAGTGAGCTAACCGAGTATGGCTACACCTTC
15	TRBV6-1	medium-sized	.	TRBJ2-1	CASSELLTYPNEQFF	TGTGCCAGCAGTGAACTCCTGACTTACCCCAATGAGCAGTTCTTC
15	TRBV9	.	TRBD2	TRBJ2-7	CASSFSAGGPYEQYF	TGTGCCAGCAGCTTTTCAGCGGGAGGGCCCTACGAGCAGTACTTC
17	TRBV19	many	.	TRBJ1-5	CASTDGRGGYSNQPQHF	TGTGCCAGTACCGACGGGAGAGGAGGCTATAGCAATCAGCCCCAGCATTTT
14	TRBV7-9	once	.	TRBJ2-1	CASSLEGTFNEQFF	TGTGCCAGCAGCTTAGAAGGGACCTTCAATGAGCAGTTCTTC
14	TRBV6-5	once	TRBD1	TRBJ2-2	CASSTGQGAGELFF	TGTGCCAGCAGTACCGGACAGGGCGCCGGGGAGCTGTTTTTT
17	TRBV27	many	.	TRBJ1-5	CASSPKFQGNSNQPQHF	TGTGCCAGCAGTCCCAAGTTTCAGGGGAATAGCAATCAGCCCCAGCATTTT
16	TRBV5-4	.	TRBD1	TRBJ2-2	CASSLYRGHGAGELLF	TGTGCCAGCAGCTTGTACAGGGGGCATGGCGCCGGGGAGCTGCTTTTT
15	TRBV19	.	.	TRBJ1-5	CASRGDSRNNQPQHF	TGTGCCAGTAGGGGAGACAGCCGAAACAATCAGCCCCAGCATTTT
15	TRBV5-4	many	TRBD2	TRBJ2-7	CASSPSGRVSYEQYF	TGTGCCAGCAGCCCGAGCGGGAGGGTATCCTACGAGCAGTACTTC
16	TRBV20-1	.	TRBD2	TRBJ2-3	CSARVPRTSGGDTQYF	TGCAGTGCTAGAGTCCCCAGGACTAGCGGGGGGGATACGCAGTATTTT
16	TRBV10-3	many	.	TRBJ2-5	CAISEGAGNLQETQYF	TGTGCCATCAGTGAGGGGGCGGGGAACCTCCAAGAGACCCAGTACTTC
16	TRBV5-1	medium-sized	TRBD2	TRBJ2-1	CASSWGGGGRLDEQFF	TGCGCCAGCAGCTGGGGAGGCGGCGGGAGGTTGGATGAGCAGTTCTTC
13	TRBV15	.	.	TRBJ1-5	CATSRDWGQPQHF	TGTGCCACCAGCAGAGATTGGGGTCAGCCCCAGCATTTT
16	TRBV3-1	.	.	TRBJ2-7	CATSGWAARLSYEQYF	TGTGCCACCAGTGGATGGGCCGCTCGACTCTCCTACGAGCAGTACTTC